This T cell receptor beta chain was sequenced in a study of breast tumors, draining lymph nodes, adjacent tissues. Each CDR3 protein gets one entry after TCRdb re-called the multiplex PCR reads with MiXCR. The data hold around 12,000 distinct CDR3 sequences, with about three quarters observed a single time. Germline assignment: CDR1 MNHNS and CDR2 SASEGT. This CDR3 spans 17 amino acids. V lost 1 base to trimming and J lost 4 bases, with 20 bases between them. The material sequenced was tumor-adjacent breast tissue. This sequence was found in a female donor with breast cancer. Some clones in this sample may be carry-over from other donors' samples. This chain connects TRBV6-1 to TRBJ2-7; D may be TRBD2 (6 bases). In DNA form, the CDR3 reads TGTGCCAGCAGTGAAGTAGTACCCGGGACTCCGCATTACGAGCAGTACTTC. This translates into CASSEVVPGTPHYEQYF.